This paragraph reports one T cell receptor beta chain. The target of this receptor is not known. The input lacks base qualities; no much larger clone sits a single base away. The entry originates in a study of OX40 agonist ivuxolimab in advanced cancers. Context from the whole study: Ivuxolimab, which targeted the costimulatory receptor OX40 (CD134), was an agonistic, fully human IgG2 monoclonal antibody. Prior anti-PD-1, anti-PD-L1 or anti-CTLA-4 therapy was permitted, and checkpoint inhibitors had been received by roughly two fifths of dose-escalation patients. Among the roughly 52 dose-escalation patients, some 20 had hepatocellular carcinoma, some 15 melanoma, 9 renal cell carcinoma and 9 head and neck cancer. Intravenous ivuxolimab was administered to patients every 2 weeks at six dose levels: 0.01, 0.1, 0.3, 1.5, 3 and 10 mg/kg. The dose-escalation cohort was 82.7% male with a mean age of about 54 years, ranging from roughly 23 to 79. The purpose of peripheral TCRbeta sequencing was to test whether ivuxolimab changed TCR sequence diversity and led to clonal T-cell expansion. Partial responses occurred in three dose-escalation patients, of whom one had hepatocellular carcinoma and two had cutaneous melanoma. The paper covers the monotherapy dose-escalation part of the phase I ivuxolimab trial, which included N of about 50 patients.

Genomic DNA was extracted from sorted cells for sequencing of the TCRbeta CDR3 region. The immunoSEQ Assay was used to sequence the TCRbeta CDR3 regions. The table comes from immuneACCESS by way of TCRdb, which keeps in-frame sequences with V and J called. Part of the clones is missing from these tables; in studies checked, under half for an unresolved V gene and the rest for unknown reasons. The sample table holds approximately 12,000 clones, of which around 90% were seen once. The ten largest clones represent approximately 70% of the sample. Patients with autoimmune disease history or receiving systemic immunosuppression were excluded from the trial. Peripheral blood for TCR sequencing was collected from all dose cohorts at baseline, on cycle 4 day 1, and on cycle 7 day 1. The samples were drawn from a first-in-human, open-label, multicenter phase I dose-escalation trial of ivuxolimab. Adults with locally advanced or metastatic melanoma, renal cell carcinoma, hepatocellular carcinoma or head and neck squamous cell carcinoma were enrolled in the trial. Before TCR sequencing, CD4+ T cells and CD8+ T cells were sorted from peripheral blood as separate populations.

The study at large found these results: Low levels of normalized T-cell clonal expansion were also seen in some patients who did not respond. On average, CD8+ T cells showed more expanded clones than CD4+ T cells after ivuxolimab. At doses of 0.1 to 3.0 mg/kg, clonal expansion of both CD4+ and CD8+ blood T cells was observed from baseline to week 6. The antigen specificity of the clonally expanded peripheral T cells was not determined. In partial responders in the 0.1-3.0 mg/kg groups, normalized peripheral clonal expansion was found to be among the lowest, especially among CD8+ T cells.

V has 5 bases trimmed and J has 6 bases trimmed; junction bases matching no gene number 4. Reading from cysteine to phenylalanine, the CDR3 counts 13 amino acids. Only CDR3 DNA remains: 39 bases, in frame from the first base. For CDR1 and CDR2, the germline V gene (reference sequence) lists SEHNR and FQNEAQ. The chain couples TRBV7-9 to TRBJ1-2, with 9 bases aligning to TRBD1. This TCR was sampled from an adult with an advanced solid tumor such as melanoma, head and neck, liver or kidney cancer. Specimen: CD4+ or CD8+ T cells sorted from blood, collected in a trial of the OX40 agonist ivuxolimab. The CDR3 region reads CASSIGQGNGYTF. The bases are TGTGCCAGCAGCATCGGACAGGGGAATGGCTACACCTTC. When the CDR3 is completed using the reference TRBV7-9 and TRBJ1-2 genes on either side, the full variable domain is DTGVSQNPRHKITKRGQNVTFRCDPISEHNRLYWYRQTLGQGPEFLTYFQNEAQLEKSRLLSDRFSAERPKGSFSTLEIQRTEQGDSAMYLCASSIGQGNGYTFGSGTRLTVV.